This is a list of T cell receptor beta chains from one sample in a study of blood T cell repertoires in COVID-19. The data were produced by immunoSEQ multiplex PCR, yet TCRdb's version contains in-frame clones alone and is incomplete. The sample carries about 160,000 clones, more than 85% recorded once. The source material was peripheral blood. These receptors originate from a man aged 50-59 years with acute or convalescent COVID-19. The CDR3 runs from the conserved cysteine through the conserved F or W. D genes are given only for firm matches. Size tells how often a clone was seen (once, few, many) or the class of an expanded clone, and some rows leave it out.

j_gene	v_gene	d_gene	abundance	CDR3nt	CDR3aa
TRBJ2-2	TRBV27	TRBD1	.	TGTGCCAGCAGTACAGGGGCCAACACCGGGGAGCTGTTTTTT	CASSTGANTGELFF
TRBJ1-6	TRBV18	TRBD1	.	TGTGCCAGCTCACCCCAAATGGACAGGGCAGATTCACCCCTCCACTTT	CASSPQMDRADSPLHF
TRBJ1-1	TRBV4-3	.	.	TGCGCCAGCAGCCAAGATTGGGTTAACAGGTTGAACACTGAAGCTTTCTTT	CASSQDWVNRLNTEAFF
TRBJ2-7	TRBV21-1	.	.	TGTGCCAGCAGCAAAGCTGGCGGGGACTCCTACGAGCAGTACTTC	CASSKAGGDSYEQYF
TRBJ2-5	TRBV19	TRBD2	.	TGTGCCAGTAGTATAACGGGGGGTGTAGCGGGAGAAGAGACCCAGTACTTC	CASSITGGVAGEETQYF
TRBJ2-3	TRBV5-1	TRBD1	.	TGCGCCAGCAGTCCCGGACAGGGCAGGGCAGATACGCAGTATTTT	CASSPGQGRADTQYF
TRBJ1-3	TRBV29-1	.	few	TGCAGCGTTGAAGACAGGGGAGACACCATATATTTT	CSVEDRGDTIYF
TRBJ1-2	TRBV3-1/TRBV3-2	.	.	TGTGCCAGCAGCCAAGATGTCCAGGGATCGTATGGCTACACCTTC	CASSQDVQGSYGYTF
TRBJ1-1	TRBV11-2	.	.	TGTGCCAGCAGCTTAGCAGGGGTGAACACTGAAGCTTTCTTT	CASSLAGVNTEAFF
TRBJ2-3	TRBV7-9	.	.	TGTGCCAGCAGCTTAGGGGACGCAGGGGCGCAGTATTTT	CASSLGDAGAQYF
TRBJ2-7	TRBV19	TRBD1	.	TGTGCCAGTAGTACATCCGGGACAGGGGACTACGAGCAGTACTTC	CASSTSGTGDYEQYF
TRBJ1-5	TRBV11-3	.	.	TGTGCCACTTCCGGGACAAAGGATCAGCCCCAGCATTTT	CATSGTKDQPQHF
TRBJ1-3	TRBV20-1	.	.	TGCAGTGCTAGTGCTCCTGGAAACACCATATATTTT	CSASAPGNTIYF
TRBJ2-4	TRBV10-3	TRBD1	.	TGTGCCATCAGTGAGTTCGAGACAGGGTTAAATAGGGACAAAAACATTCAGTACTTC	CAISEFETGLNRDKNIQYF
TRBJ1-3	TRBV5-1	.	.	TGCGCCAGCAGCCTCGGGGAAGCTCCTGGAAACACCATATATTTT	CASSLGEAPGNTIYF
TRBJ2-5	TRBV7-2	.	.	TGTGCCAGCAGCTTAGCCCCGGGACTCCTGGTGGGCCAGTACTTC	CASSLAPGLLVGQYF
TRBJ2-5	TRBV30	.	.	TGTGCCTGGAGTGCCGGGACACGGCAAGAGACCCAGTACTTC	CAWSAGTRQETQYF
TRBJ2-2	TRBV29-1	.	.	TGCAGCGTCCGGTACACCGGGGAGCTGTTTTTT	CSVRYTGELFF
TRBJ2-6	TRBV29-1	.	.	TGCAGCGTTGAGCGGTATGGGGCCAACGTCCTGACTTTC	CSVERYGANVLTF
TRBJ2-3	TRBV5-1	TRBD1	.	TGCGCCAGCAGCCCGACAGGGATCGTCCCAGATACGCAGTATTTT	CASSPTGIVPDTQYF
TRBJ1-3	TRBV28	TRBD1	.	TGTGCCAGCAGCTCCGGGACAGGGTATGGAAACACCATATATTTT	CASSSGTGYGNTIYF
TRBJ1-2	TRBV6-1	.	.	TGTGCCAGCAGTGAACCGGGTGGATACACCTTC	CASSEPGGYTF
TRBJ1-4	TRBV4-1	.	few	TGCGCCAGCAGCCAGGGACAAATTCGCGAAAAACTGTTTTTT	CASSQGQIREKLFF
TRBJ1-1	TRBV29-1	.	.	TGCAGCGTGGGGCTGGGGTTGAACACTGAAGCTTTCTTT	CSVGLGLNTEAFF
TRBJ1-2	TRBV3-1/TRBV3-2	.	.	TGTGCCAGCAGCCAACGAGGAGGGTCTAACTATGGCTACACCTTC	CASSQRGGSNYGYTF
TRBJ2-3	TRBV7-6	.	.	TGTGCCAGCAGCTTCGAGCGGAGCACAGATACGCAGTATTTT	CASSFERSTDTQYF
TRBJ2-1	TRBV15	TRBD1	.	TGTGCCACCAGGAACCTGAGTGGACAGGTATACAATGAGCAGTTCTTC	CATRNLSGQVYNEQFF
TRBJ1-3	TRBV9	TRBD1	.	TGTGCCAGCAGCCCACAGGGGACTCGAAACACCATATATTTT	CASSPQGTRNTIYF
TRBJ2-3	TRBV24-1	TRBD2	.	TGTGCCACCAGCCCAGGACTAGCGGGAGTTCGGCTCAGCACAGATACGCAGTATTTT	CATSPGLAGVRLSTDTQYF
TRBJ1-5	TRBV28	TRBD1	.	TGTGCCAGCAGAACTGGACAGGGTTATCAGCCCCAGCATTTT	CASRTGQGYQPQHF
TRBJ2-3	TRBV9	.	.	TGTGCCAGCAGCGTAGCCGGCACAGATACGCAGTATTTT	CASSVAGTDTQYF
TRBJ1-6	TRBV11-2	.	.	TGTGCCAGCAGCCCAAACCCCCCCGGAGGGACCTATAATTCACCCCTCCACTTT	CASSPNPPGGTYNSPLHF
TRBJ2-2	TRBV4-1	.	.	TGCGCCAGCAGCCAGGCTAGTTACACCGGGGAGCTGTTTTTT	CASSQASYTGELFF
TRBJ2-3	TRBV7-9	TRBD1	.	TGTGCCAGCAGGAGACAGGGGGCTGGAGATACGCAGTATTTT	CASRRQGAGDTQYF
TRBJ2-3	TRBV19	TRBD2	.	TGTGCCAGTAGTAAAACAAGCGGGGGGGCCCAGGCAGATACGCAGTATTTT	CASSKTSGGAQADTQYF
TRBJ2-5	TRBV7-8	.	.	TGTGCCAGCAGCTTAGTCGAGGCCCAAGAGACCCAGTACTTC	CASSLVEAQETQYF
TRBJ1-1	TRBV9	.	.	TGTGCCAGCAGCGTAGCTAGGGCGGGGGGTACGTCGGGCTCTGAAGCTTTCTTT	CASSVARAGGTSGSEAFF
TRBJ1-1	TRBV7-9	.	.	TGTGCCAGCAGCTTAGCGTGGGCAGGGGATGAAGCTTTCTTT	CASSLAWAGDEAFF
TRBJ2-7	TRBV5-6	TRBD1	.	TGTGCCAGCAGCCTACGACAGGGCTACGAGCAGTACTTC	CASSLRQGYEQYF
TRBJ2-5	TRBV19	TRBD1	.	TGTGCCAGTAGTATGGGGGACAGCCTAGAGACCCAGTACTTC	CASSMGDSLETQYF
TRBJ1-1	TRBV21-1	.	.	TGTGCCAGCAGCCGGCTTAGAGGTGAGGGAATGAACACTGAAGCTTTCTTT	CASSRLRGEGMNTEAFF
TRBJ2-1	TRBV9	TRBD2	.	TGTGCCAGCAGCTCCAGCGGGAGGGAGCAGTTCTTC	CASSSSGREQFF
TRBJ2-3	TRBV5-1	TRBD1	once	TGCGCCAGCAGCACTAGACAGGGGGCTCTAAGTAGCACAGATACGCAGTATTTT	CASSTRQGALSSTDTQYF
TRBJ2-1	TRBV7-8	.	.	TGTGCCAGCAGCTTACGGACATACAATGAGCAGTTCTTC	CASSLRTYNEQFF
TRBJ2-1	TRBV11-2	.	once	TGTGCCAGCAGCGTTATCAGTACAGGTGAGCAGTTCTTC	CASSVISTGEQFF
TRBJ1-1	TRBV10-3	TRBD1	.	TGTGCCATCACCTCGGACAGGGACACTGAAGCTTTCTTT	CAITSDRDTEAFF
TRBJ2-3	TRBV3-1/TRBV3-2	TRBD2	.	TGTGCCAGCAGCCAGAGCGGGGGCCGGGATACGCAGTATTTT	CASSQSGGRDTQYF
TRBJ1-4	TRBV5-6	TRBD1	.	TGTGCCAGCAGCCTAAGGACAGGGGGGCATGAAAAACTGTTTTTT	CASSLRTGGHEKLFF
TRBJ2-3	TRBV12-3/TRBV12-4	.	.	TGTGCCAGCAGTGTCGGGGGTCTTACGCAGTATTTT	CASSVGGLTQYF
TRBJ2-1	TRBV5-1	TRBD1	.	TGCGCCAGCAGCCAAGGACAGGGGGTGAATGAGCAGTTCTTC	CASSQGQGVNEQFF
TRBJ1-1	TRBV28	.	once	TGTGCCAGCAGTTCCTCCGGCCGAGGCGACGCTTTCTTT	CASSSSGRGDAFF